The next 23 T cell receptor beta chains were all read from a single sample in a study of T cell repertoires in cytomegalovirus infection. Via MiXCR, TCRdb re-called the reads, giving one row per CDR3 protein. The table has under 850,000 distinct CDR3 sequences, roughly 36% seen once. Sequencing input: PBMCs. The receptor source for this set is a human donor in good health (CMV status not recorded). Some clones in this sample may be carry-over from other donors' samples.

For this clonotype: The CDR3 does not end in the conserved phenylalanine or tryptophan, so this is likely a read error. The DNA is omitted, as the CDR3 cannot be located on it reliably, and the CDR3 follows TCRdb's listing. The chain employs TRBV7-2 and TRBJ2-5. Including both end residues, the CDR3 is 11 amino acids long. CDR1 is SGHTA and CDR2 is FQGNSA in the germline V gene. Here the CDR3 reads CASSLGETKYV.

This clonotype occurred a few times. V gene TRBV7-9 combines with J gene TRBJ1-2; TRBD1 matches 10 bases. Germline lookup yields CDR1 SEHNR and CDR2 FQNEAQ (reference sequence). V lost 2 bases and J lost 8; bases outside the gene matches: 8. This CDR3 is built from 15 residues. In DNA, the CDR3 is TGTGCCAGCAGCTTACACGACAGGGGGCCAGGGGGCTACACCTTC. This encodes CASSLHDRGPGGYTF.

This chain uses TRBV7-2 with TRBJ2-2; no clear D gene. Germline V lookup: CDR1 SGHTA, CDR2 FQGNSA. V lost 1 base and J 5 bases, leaving 8 bases between the germline ends. The CDR3 runs 14 residues. Written as DNA, the CDR3 is TGTGCCAGCAGCTTAGGAGACCGGACCGGGGAGCTGTTTTTT. As protein: CASSLGDRTGELFF.

This clonotype was counted only a few times. The chain uses TRBV4-1 and TRBJ1-5; 8 bases are a match to TRBD1. The trim removed 0 bases at V and 2 bases at J, leaving 3 bases unmatched. Germline-derived CDR1 and CDR2 are MGHRA and YSYEKL. The CDR3 consists of 16 residues. The chain's CDR3 is CASSQDWGQGNQPQHF. The CDR3 coding sequence is TGCGCCAGCAGCCAAGATTGGGGACAGGGCAATCAGCCCCAGCATTTT.

This clonotype is a singleton in its sample. One end of the junction varies from germline; a read error may be responsible. This sequence joins TRBV12-3 or TRBV12-4 and TRBJ1-6; 9 bases map to TRBD1. The CDR3 runs to 18 residues. This chain's CDR3 is CASAFGGQGSSYNSPHHF. The CDR3 DNA reads as TGTGCCAGCGCGTTCGGGGGACAGGGAAGCTCCTATAATTCACCCCACCACTTT.

This clonotype has a count of ten or more. The J gene is TRBJ1-5, the V gene TRBV7-2; D uncertain. Trimming cost V 5 bases and J 3 bases, with 14 bases left between them. This CDR3 spans 15 amino acids. Per the germline V gene, CDR1 is SGHTA and CDR2 is FQGNSA. The DNA for the CDR3 is TGTGCCAGCAGCCGAGTAGGGAAATCCAATCAGCCCCAGCATTTT. Translating gives CASSRVGKSNQPQHF.

This clonotype turned up a few times. The J gene is TRBJ2-7, the V gene TRBV19, with TRBD1 identical over 8 bases. The CDR3 runs to 16 residues. Germline V gene data show CDR1 as LNHDA and CDR2 as SQIVND (reference sequence). The J segment lost 3 bases and the V segment lost 5 bases, leaving 12 bases of the junction unmatched. CDR3 nucleotide sequence: TGTGCCAGTAGTGTCCATCCCGGGACAGGATTCTACGAGCAGTACTTC. It specifies CASSVHPGTGFYEQYF.

The chain links TRBV5-5 to TRBJ1-1, with no clear D. The CDR3 loop spans 18 amino acids. The germline V gene encodes CDR1 SGHKS and CDR2 YYEKEE (reference sequence). Deletions cut 1 base from V and 4 bases from J, with 23 bases between. CDR3 coding DNA: TGTGCCAGCAGCTTGAAAAGGGCTCCTCCCGGAAGAAGCACTGAAGCTTTCTTT. It codes for CASSLKRAPPGRSTEAFF.

The rearrangement uses TRBV28 and TRBJ2-1, with 7 positions matching TRBD1. Trimming cost V 5 bases and J 7 bases; bases outside gene matches: 14. Per the germline V gene, CDR1 is MDHEN and CDR2 is SYDVKM. This CDR3 is 16 amino acids long. The chain's CDR3 is CASSEGGQYGPNEQFF. As DNA, the CDR3 is TGTGCCAGCAGTGAAGGGGGCCAGTACGGGCCGAATGAGCAGTTCTTC.

This clonotype was observed a few times. The V and J genes are TRBV6-2 or TRBV6-3 and TRBJ2-4, with 10 bases fitting TRBD1. The V and J ends lost 5 bases and 0 bases, in that order; junction bases with no gene match: 7. The CDR3 is 17 residues long. Looked up from germline, CDR1 is MNHEY and CDR2 is SVGEGT. The chain's CDR3 is CASSPGQGGLAKNIQYF. As DNA, the CDR3 is TGTGCCAGCAGTCCAGGACAGGGGGGTTTAGCCAAAAACATTCAGTACTTC.

This clonotype was recorded a few times. The rearrangement joins TRBV28 to TRBJ2-7; possible D gene TRBD1, 5 bases. Looked up from germline, CDR1 is MDHEN and CDR2 is SYDVKM. This CDR3 contains 14 residues. V was clipped by 5 bases and J by 3 bases, with 14 bases between them. CDR3 nucleotides: TGTGCCAGCAGTAGTCACCAGGGTCTCTACGAGCAGTACTTC. Translation: CASSSHQGLYEQYF.

This clonotype was counted many times. The V gene is TRBV7-2, the J gene TRBJ1-1, with TRBD1 identical over 7 bases. This CDR3 is 15 amino acids long. Germline V CDR1 and CDR2: SGHTA, FQGNSA. J lost 1 base, V lost 5 bases, and 7 bases had no gene match. CDR3 amino acids: CASSPYTGENTEAFF. CDR3 nucleotide sequence: TGTGCCAGCAGCCCTTATACAGGGGAGAACACTGAAGCTTTCTTT.

The chain has TRBV4-1 and TRBJ1-4, with D hard to call. In germline, CDR1 is MGHRA, CDR2 YSYEKL. Deletions cut 1 base from V and 3 bases from J, with 9 bases between. The CDR3 extends over 15 amino acids. The CDR3 region has the DNA TGCGCCAGCAGCCAAGTAACTGCACCTAATGAAAAACTGTTTTTT. Its translation: CASSQVTAPNEKLFF.

This clonotype was counted between two and nine times. The rearrangement links TRBV7-2 to TRBJ1-3; 9 positions match TRBD1. Germline V lookup: CDR1 SGHTA, CDR2 FQGNSA. The CDR3 is made up of 18 amino acids. The junction had 14 bases not matched to a gene; V was cut back by 5 bases and J by 3 bases. CDR3 region: CASSLPAGTGFVGNTIYF. In DNA, the CDR3 is TGTGCCAGCAGCCTTCCCGCCGGGACAGGGTTTGTTGGAAACACCATATATTTT.

This clonotype was counted a single time. This chain connects TRBV19 to TRBJ1-1; no definite D call. V was shortened by 4 bases and J by 4 bases, with 13 bases between the two germline ends. Germline lookup yields CDR1 LNHDA and CDR2 SQIVND (reference sequence). CDR3 length: 14 residues. Here the CDR3 reads CASSTDRAGTEAFF. CDR3 nucleotides: TGTGCCAGTAGTACCGACCGTGCTGGCACTGAAGCTTTCTTT.

This clonotype turned up a few times. The rearrangement joins TRBV28 to TRBJ2-7; tentative D call: TRBD2 (6 bases). This CDR3 has 13 residues. Trimming shortened V by 2 bases and J by 7 bases, and 12 bases separated the two germline ends. The germline gives CDR1 MDHEN, CDR2 SYDVKM. CDR3 sequence reads: CASSLITGGEQYF. For the CDR3, the DNA is TGTGCCAGCAGTTTAATTACCGGGGGTGAGCAGTACTTC.

This clonotype was seen more than once but under ten times. The gene calls are TRBV7-6 and TRBJ2-5, with no clear D. V was cut by 0 bases and J by 4 bases, with 9 bases left in between. The germline CDR1 and CDR2 sequences are SGHVS and FNYEAQ. The CDR3 is 14 amino acids. CDR3 DNA sequence: TGTGCCAGCAGCTTAGCGGTTATAGGAGAGACCCAGTACTTC. Its protein is CASSLAVIGETQYF.

This clonotype was counted only a few times. This chain joins TRBV20-1 and TRBJ1-1, with 8 bases lining up with TRBD1. There are 16 residues in the CDR3. V shed 0 bases and J 0 bases; nucleotides not matched to a gene: 6. Germline loops: CDR1 DFQATT, CDR2 SNEGSKA (reference sequence). DNA of the CDR3: TGCAGTGCTAGAGATGGTCAGGGGGCTATGAACACTGAAGCTTTCTTT. Its translation is CSARDGQGAMNTEAFF.

A word on this clonotype: One end of the junction is discordant with germline, which a read error may explain. The chain's CDR3 is CASSSRTRTNTGERFF. The CDR3 nucleotides read TGTGCCAGCAGTTCTCGGACTAGAACCAACACCGGGGAGCGGTTTTTT. V and J are TRBV27 and TRBJ2-2; 7 bases agree with TRBD2. Per germline, CDR1 MNHEY and CDR2 SMNVEV (reference sequence). This CDR3 is 16 amino acids long.

This clonotype was recorded a few times. CDR3 protein: CASSSRDRNGYTF. The CDR3 nucleotides read TGTGCCAGCAGTTCCCGGGACAGGAACGGCTACACCTTC. J is TRBJ1-2 and V is TRBV6-1, with 8 bases identical to TRBD1. The CDR3 loop spans 13 amino acids. The V gene end was trimmed by 5 bases and the J gene end by 8 bases; junction bases not matched to a gene: 7. CDR1 is MNHNS, CDR2 SASEGT, per germline.

This clonotype was seen only a few times. The V call is TRBV7-9, the J call TRBJ2-4; D is uncertain. CDR1 is SEHNR, CDR2 FQNEAQ, per germline (reference sequence). The length of the CDR3 is 12 residues. Deletions cut 1 base from V and 10 bases from J, with 8 bases between. The CDR3 region has the DNA TGTGCCAGCAGCTTAGGGCAGCAGATTCAGTACTTC. Translation: CASSLGQQIQYF.

For this clonotype: A much larger clone sits a single nucleotide away, making a read error possible. This chain joins TRBV7-6 and TRBJ1-4; 7 bases agree with TRBD1. The CDR3 consists of 18 residues. Germline V lookup: CDR1 SGHVS, CDR2 FNYEAQ. V lost 1 base, J lost 2 bases, and 10 bases stayed unmatched. This CDR3 reads CASSLDTGDYATNEKLFF. CDR3 sequence (DNA): TGTGCCAGCAGCTTAGACACAGGGGATTACGCGACTAATGAAAAACTGTTTTTT.

This chain joins TRBV9 and TRBJ2-3; D possibly corresponds to TRBD1 (6 bases). CDR3 length: 15 amino acids. Germline V gene data show CDR1 as SGDLS and CDR2 as YYNGEE. The ends were cut back, 0 bases at V and 2 bases at J, with 10 bases in the middle. The CDR3 protein is CASSVAGASTDTQYF. Written as DNA, the CDR3 is TGTGCCAGCAGCGTAGCAGGGGCATCCACAGATACGCAGTATTTT.